These 11 T cell receptor beta chains came from one sample sequenced in a study of T cells after yellow fever vaccination. TCRdb reprocessed the 5' RACE reads via MiXCR and lists one record per CDR3 protein. Among 250,000 or so distinct CDR3 sequences listed, roughly 6.2% were seen once. Here the sequenced sample was CD4+ T cells sorted from PBMCs, taken on the day of the yellow fever booster vaccination. The receptors originated from a man aged 25 to 40 who received the YFV17D yellow fever vaccine.

This clonotype turned up a few times. The genes are TRBV7-2 and TRBJ2-2; D is possibly TRBD1 (5 bases). This CDR3 comprises 15 residues. V gave up 3 bases and J gave up 4 bases, with 12 bases separating them. Looked up from germline, CDR1 is SGHTA and CDR2 is FQGNSA. CDR3 in DNA: TGTGCCAGCAGCTTCGAAAGGCAGGGCACCGGGGAGCTGTTTTTT. It yields the protein CASSFERQGTGELFF.

Many counts were recorded for this clonotype. The rearrangement links TRBV11-2 to TRBJ2-3; TRBD2 matches 7 bases. The CDR3 runs 14 residues. Trimming cost V 5 bases and J 5 bases; bases outside gene matches: 7. Germline lookup yields CDR1 SGHAT and CDR2 FQNNGV. The CDR3 DNA reads as TGTGCCAGCAGCCCATGGGGAGGGCGAGATACGCAGTATTTT. Residues: CASSPWGGRDTQYF.

This chain connects TRBV6-2 or TRBV6-3 to TRBJ2-5; 10 bases agree with TRBD1. CDR3 size: 15 residues. From germline, CDR1 is MNHEY and CDR2 SVGEGT. The junction had 7 bases not matched to a gene; V was cut back by 2 bases and J by 7 bases. The CDR3 DNA is TGTGCCAGCAGTTACCGGGACAGGGGATCGGGGACCCAGTACTTC. Amino acids: CASSYRDRGSGTQYF.

This clonotype has more than one count but fewer than ten. This chain uses TRBV5-4 with TRBJ2-3; D remains ambiguous. V lost 2 bases and J 1 base, leaving 8 bases between the germline ends. The CDR3 has 14 residues. CDR1 SGHNT and CDR2 YYREEE come from the germline V gene (reference sequence). CDR3 nucleotides: TGTGCCAGCAGCTTTAGTCCCGGCACAGATACGCAGTATTTT. Translated, it gives CASSFSPGTDTQYF.

This chain connects TRBV6-5 to TRBJ2-3; 7 bases fit TRBD2. Germline trimming cut 4 bases from V and 1 base from J; bases unmatched to any gene: 5. The CDR3 is made up of 15 amino acids. Germline V CDR1 and CDR2: MNHEY, SVGAGI. The CDR3 DNA reads TGTGCCAGCAGTTGGGGAGGGCCGGGCACAGATACGCAGTATTTT. It is translated as CASSWGGPGTDTQYF.

This clonotype was detected a few times. The V and J genes are TRBV10-2 and TRBJ1-5; tentative D call: TRBD1 (6 bases). Deletions cut 8 bases from V and 0 bases from J, with 11 bases between. The CDR3 totals 14 residues. Germline CDR1 WSHSY, CDR2 SAAADI. CDR3 residues: CASRGGHSNQPQHF. DNA of the CDR3: TGCGCCAGCCGAGGGGGTCATAGCAATCAGCCCCAGCATTTT.

This clonotype was observed a handful of times. The chain couples TRBV20-1 to TRBJ1-2; D gene uncertain. V lost 2 bases and J lost 8, with 9 bases in between. Germline V gives CDR1 DFQATT, CDR2 SNEGSKA (reference sequence). The CDR3 is 11 residues long. CDR3 residues: CSARRPDGYTF. The CDR3, as DNA: TGCAGTGCTAGAAGACCCGACGGCTACACCTTC.

This clonotype was found many times. The chain combines TRBV12-3 or TRBV12-4 with TRBJ2-2; D may correspond to TRBD1 or TRBD2 (5 bases each). The ends were cut back, 8 bases at V and 7 bases at J, with 20 bases in the middle. The CDR3 is made up of 15 amino acids. As DNA, the CDR3 is TGTGCCAGCGCGGACGACTCCGGGGCGAGCGGGGAGCTGTTTTTT. It codes for CASADDSGASGELFF.

In this sample, this clonotype turned up many times. The chain links TRBV7-2 to TRBJ2-7; D call uncertain. The CDR3 extends over 12 amino acids. Trimming removed 4 bases from V and 7 bases from J, with 11 bases in between. Germline V gene data show CDR1 as SGHTA and CDR2 as FQGNSA. CDR3 sequence reads: CASSYTAWEQYF. The CDR3 DNA sequence: TGTGCCAGCAGCTACACAGCGTGGGAGCAGTACTTC.

The CDR3 reads CASSVEGGNQPQHF. The CDR3 DNA is TGTGCCAGCAGCGTAGAGGGAGGGAATCAGCCCCAGCATTTT. The chain joins TRBV9 to TRBJ1-5; D remains unclear. Per germline, CDR1 SGDLS and CDR2 YYNGEE. V lost 0 bases to trimming and J lost 4 bases, with 8 bases between them. The CDR3 extends over 14 amino acids.

This clonotype was detected only a few times. The chain links TRBV4-3 to TRBJ2-1; TRBD2 agrees at 12 bases. The CDR3 has 18 residues. Germline values: CDR1 LGHNA, CDR2 YSLEER. With 1 base clipped from V and 0 bases from J, the junction kept 4 bases outside the gene matches. CDR3 sequence (DNA): TGCGCCAGCAGCCAAGGGACTAGCGGGAAGGCCTCCTACAATGAGCAGTTCTTC. This translates into CASSQGTSGKASYNEQFF.